Ten or more counts support the clone carrying this T cell receptor (beta chain). Per the germline V gene, CDR1 is MNHEY and CDR2 is SMNVEV (reference sequence). The CDR3 covers 15 residues. Between the trimmed V and J ends, which lost 4 bases and 2 bases, there was a span of 14 bases. The data are from a study of patients and donors after allogeneic stem cell transplantation. MiXCR, applied by TCRdb to the RT-PCR reads, yields one record per CDR3 protein. The table has over 400,000 distinct CDR3 sequences, around 15% seen once; the top ten hold around 7.2%. The sample taken for sequencing was blood, either unsorted or a sorted T cell fraction (not recorded which). This receptor was obtained from a human donor who was either an allogeneic HSCT recipient or a stem cell or donor lymphocyte infusion donor (not recorded which). It is not recorded whose cells these are; they may come from a transplant donor. The chain has TRBV27 and TRBJ2-5; possible D gene TRBD1, 5 bases. The CDR3 DNA is TGTGCCAGCAGTTCGACCCGACAGTTACAAGAGACCCAGTACTTC. It yields the protein CASSSTRQLQETQYF.